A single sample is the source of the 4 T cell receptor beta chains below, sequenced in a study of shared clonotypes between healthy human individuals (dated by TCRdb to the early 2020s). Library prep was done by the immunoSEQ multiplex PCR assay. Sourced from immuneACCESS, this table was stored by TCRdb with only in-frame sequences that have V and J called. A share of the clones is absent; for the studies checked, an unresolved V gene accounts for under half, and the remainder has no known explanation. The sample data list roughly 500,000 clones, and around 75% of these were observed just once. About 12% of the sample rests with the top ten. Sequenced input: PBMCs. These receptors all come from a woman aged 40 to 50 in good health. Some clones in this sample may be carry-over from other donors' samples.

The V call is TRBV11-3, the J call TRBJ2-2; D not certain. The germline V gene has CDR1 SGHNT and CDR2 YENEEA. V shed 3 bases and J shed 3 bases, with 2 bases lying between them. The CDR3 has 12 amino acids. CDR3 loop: CASSFHTGELFF. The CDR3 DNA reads TGTGCCAGCAGCTTCCACACCGGGGAGCTGTTTTTT.

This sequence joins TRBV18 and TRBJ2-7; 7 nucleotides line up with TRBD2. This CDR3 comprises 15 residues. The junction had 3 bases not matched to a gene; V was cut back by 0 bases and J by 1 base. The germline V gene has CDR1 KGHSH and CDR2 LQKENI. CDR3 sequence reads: CASSPPAGDSYEQYF. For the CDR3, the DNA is TGTGCCAGCTCACCACCGGCGGGAGATTCCTACGAGCAGTACTTC.

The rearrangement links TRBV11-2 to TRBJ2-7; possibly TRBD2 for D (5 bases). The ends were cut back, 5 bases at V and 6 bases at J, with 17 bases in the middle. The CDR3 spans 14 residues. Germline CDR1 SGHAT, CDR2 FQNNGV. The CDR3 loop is CASSPRWSAGEQYF. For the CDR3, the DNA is TGTGCCAGCAGCCCCCGTTGGTCGGCGGGCGAGCAGTACTTC.

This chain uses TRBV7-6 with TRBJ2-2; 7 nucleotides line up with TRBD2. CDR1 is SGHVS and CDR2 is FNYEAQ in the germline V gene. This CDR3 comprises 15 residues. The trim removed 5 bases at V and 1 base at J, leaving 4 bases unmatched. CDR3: CASSRGLGNTGELFF. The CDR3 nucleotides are TGTGCCAGCAGCCGTGGACTAGGGAACACCGGGGAGCTGTTTTTT.